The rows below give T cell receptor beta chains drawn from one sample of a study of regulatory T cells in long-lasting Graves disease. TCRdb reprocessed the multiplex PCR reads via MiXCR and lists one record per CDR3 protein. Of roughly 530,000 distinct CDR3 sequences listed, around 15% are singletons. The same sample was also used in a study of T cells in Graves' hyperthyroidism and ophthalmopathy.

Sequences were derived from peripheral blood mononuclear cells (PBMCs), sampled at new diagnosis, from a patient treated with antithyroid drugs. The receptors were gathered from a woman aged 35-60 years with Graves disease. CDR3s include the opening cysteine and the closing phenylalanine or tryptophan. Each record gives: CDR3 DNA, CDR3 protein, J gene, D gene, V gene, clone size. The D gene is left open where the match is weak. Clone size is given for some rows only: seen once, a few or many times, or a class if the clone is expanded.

DNA: TGCGCCAGCAGCCTCTTAGGGACGGGGAGCTCCTACGAGCAGTACTTC
CDR3: CASSLLGTGSSYEQYF
J: TRBJ2-7
D: .
V: TRBV5-1
size: many

DNA: TGTGCCAGCAGTTTCGGAGGGCTCCTCTCGAACACTGAAGCTTTCTTT
CDR3: CASSFGGLLSNTEAFF
J: TRBJ1-1
D: .
V: TRBV12-3/TRBV12-4
size: many

DNA: TGTGCCAGCAGCCTCAGGGGGCATTCCTACGAGCAGTACTTC
CDR3: CASSLRGHSYEQYF
J: TRBJ2-7
D: TRBD1
V: TRBV6-1
size: few

DNA: TGTGCCAGCGGGGGGGCCGTACAGGGAATCTATGGCTACACCTTC
CDR3: CASGGAVQGIYGYTF
J: TRBJ1-2
D: .
V: TRBV6-1
size: many

DNA: TGTGCCACCAGCAACACAGGAAAAAATGAAAAACTGTTTTTT
CDR3: CATSNTGKNEKLFF
J: TRBJ1-4
D: .
V: TRBV15
size: .

DNA: TGTGCCAGCAGTTTCGCGGCCGGGACAGGGACCTACAATGAGCAGTTCTTC
CDR3: CASSFAAGTGTYNEQFF
J: TRBJ2-1
D: TRBD1
V: TRBV28
size: many

DNA: TGTGCCAGCAGGGATGATCTTAGCAATCAGCCCCAGCATTTT
CDR3: CASRDDLSNQPQHF
J: TRBJ1-5
D: .
V: TRBV6-1
size: .

DNA: TGTGCCATCAGTGAGAAACTCATCGATGAGCAGTTCTTC
CDR3: CAISEKLIDEQFF
J: TRBJ2-1
D: .
V: TRBV10-3
size: few

DNA: TGCGCCAGCAGCCCCCCAGGGATCGGAAACACCATATATTTT
CDR3: CASSPPGIGNTIYF
J: TRBJ1-3
D: .
V: TRBV13
size: .

DNA: TGTGCCAGCAGCCCTGGGTCATGGACAGATACGCAGTATTTT
CDR3: CASSPGSWTDTQYF
J: TRBJ2-3
D: .
V: TRBV5-4
size: .

DNA: TGTGCCAGCAGTAACAACCCCCCCGGGGAGCTGTTTTTT
CDR3: CASSNNPPGELFF
J: TRBJ2-2
D: .
V: TRBV6-2/TRBV6-3
size: .

DNA: TGTGCCAGCAGCGCTGTGAGGTCAGAGCAGTTCTTC
CDR3: CASSAVRSEQFF
J: TRBJ2-1
D: .
V: TRBV6-1
size: many

DNA: TGTGCCAGCGGAACAGGGCCTGATTCACCCCTCCACTTT
CDR3: CASGTGPDSPLHF
J: TRBJ1-6
D: .
V: TRBV5-5
size: few

DNA: TGCAGCGTTGAATATAACAGCAACGAGCAGTACTTC
CDR3: CSVEYNSNEQYF
J: TRBJ2-7
D: .
V: TRBV29-1
size: few

DNA: TGTGCCAGCAGCCCATACGGGACTAGCGGGGACAATGAGCAGTTCTTC
CDR3: CASSPYGTSGDNEQFF
J: TRBJ2-1
D: TRBD2
V: TRBV3-1
size: .

DNA: TGTGCCAGCAGTGAATTCGGGGGCCGCGACGAGCAGTACTTC
CDR3: CASSEFGGRDEQYF
J: TRBJ2-7
D: .
V: TRBV6-1
size: few

DNA: TGTGCCAGCAGCCCCGGACAGGCGAACTATGGCTACACCTTC
CDR3: CASSPGQANYGYTF
J: TRBJ1-2
D: TRBD1
V: TRBV12-3/TRBV12-4
size: many

DNA: TGTGCCAGCAGTAGAGCCGGGACAGGACGAAAACTGTTTTTT
CDR3: CASSRAGTGRKLFF
J: TRBJ1-4
D: TRBD1
V: TRBV12-3/TRBV12-4
size: many

DNA: TGTGCCAGCAGCGAATACACCGGGGAGCTGTTTTTT
CDR3: CASSEYTGELFF
J: TRBJ2-2
D: .
V: TRBV9
size: many

DNA: TGTGCCAGCAGCTCATCAACAGGAGTTGGCTACACCTTC
CDR3: CASSSSTGVGYTF
J: TRBJ1-2
D: .
V: TRBV7-9
size: .

DNA: TGCAGTGCTAGATCCCTAGCGGGGGGTGGGGAGACCCAGTACTTC
CDR3: CSARSLAGGGETQYF
J: TRBJ2-5
D: TRBD2
V: TRBV20-1
size: many

DNA: TGCAGTGCTTCGCGGGGGGGGGACTACAATGAGCAGTTCTTC
CDR3: CSASRGGDYNEQFF
J: TRBJ2-1
D: TRBD2
V: TRBV20-1
size: many

DNA: TGTGCCAGCAGCTTAGCGCACCAGGGGGCCATAGCCAAAAACATTCAGTACTTC
CDR3: CASSLAHQGAIAKNIQYF
J: TRBJ2-4
D: TRBD1
V: TRBV7-2
size: many

DNA: TGTGCCAGCAGCTTAGTACAGACTAGCACAGATACGCAGTATTTT
CDR3: CASSLVQTSTDTQYF
J: TRBJ2-3
D: .
V: TRBV7-2
size: few

DNA: TGTGCCAGCACCAACGGCGGGGGCTACACCTTC
CDR3: CASTNGGGYTF
J: TRBJ1-2
D: .
V: TRBV6-1
size: few

DNA: TGTGCCAGCGGGACCGGGTCTAAGCAGTTCTTC
CDR3: CASGTGSKQFF
J: TRBJ2-1
D: .
V: TRBV3-1
size: many

DNA: TGTGCCATCAGTGAGTCGACTGGGACACAAGAGACCCAGTACTTC
CDR3: CAISESTGTQETQYF
J: TRBJ2-5
D: .
V: TRBV10-3
size: few

DNA: TGTGCCGGCTCAAGACAGGGCGCTAGCACTGAAGCTTTCTTT
CDR3: CAGSRQGASTEAFF
J: TRBJ1-1
D: TRBD1
V: TRBV27
size: .

DNA: TGTGCCAGCAGCCATGACCCCTGGGCAGGGGGGTCCTACGAGCAGTACTTC
CDR3: CASSHDPWAGGSYEQYF
J: TRBJ2-7
D: .
V: TRBV3-1
size: many

DNA: TGTGCCACCTTGGCTGATACGCAGTATTTT
CDR3: CATLADTQYF
J: TRBJ2-3
D: .
V: TRBV6-1
size: many

DNA: TGTGCCAGCACTACGACTAGCGGGGGCTACTACAATGAGCAGTTCTTC
CDR3: CASTTTSGGYYNEQFF
J: TRBJ2-1
D: TRBD2
V: TRBV6-2/TRBV6-3
size: few

DNA: TGTGCCAGCAGCCCAGGACAGGGGGCGCTGTACGAGCAGTACTTC
CDR3: CASSPGQGALYEQYF
J: TRBJ2-7
D: TRBD1
V: TRBV11-3
size: many

DNA: TGTGCCAGCAGTTTAACGATTGCAACTAATGAAAAACTGTTTTTT
CDR3: CASSLTIATNEKLFF
J: TRBJ1-4
D: .
V: TRBV27
size: few

DNA: TGTGCCAGCTCACCCCCCCGGACAGGCTATGGCTACACCTTC
CDR3: CASSPPRTGYGYTF
J: TRBJ1-2
D: TRBD1
V: TRBV18
size: many

DNA: TGTGCCAGCAGCTTGTTCCCTAGAGAAGAGACCCAGTACTTC
CDR3: CASSLFPREETQYF
J: TRBJ2-5
D: .
V: TRBV5-5
size: few

DNA: TGTGCCATCAGTGAGGCCACAGGGGAGACCGGGGAGCTGTTTTTT
CDR3: CAISEATGETGELFF
J: TRBJ2-2
D: TRBD1
V: TRBV10-3
size: .

DNA: TGTGCCAGCAGCTTGTTCGGGGGAGGGAACACTGAAGCTTTCTTT
CDR3: CASSLFGGGNTEAFF
J: TRBJ1-1
D: .
V: TRBV7-9
size: many

DNA: TGCGCCAGCAGCTTGGGGGGGTCAGGCCCGGCGGGCCAGCCCCAGCATTTT
CDR3: CASSLGGSGPAGQPQHF
J: TRBJ1-5
D: .
V: TRBV5-1
size: .

DNA: TGTGCCAGCTCACCCGGACTAGCGGGGCCCTACGAGCAGTACTTC
CDR3: CASSPGLAGPYEQYF
J: TRBJ2-7
D: TRBD2
V: TRBV18
size: few

DNA: TGCGCCAGCAGCTTGTTCCCTATGAACACTGAAGCTTTCTTT
CDR3: CASSLFPMNTEAFF
J: TRBJ1-1
D: .
V: TRBV5-1
size: many

DNA: TGTGCCAGCAGCCCCCTGGGACGGACGACTAATGAAAAACTGTTTTTT
CDR3: CASSPLGRTTNEKLFF
J: TRBJ1-4
D: .
V: TRBV7-9
size: many

DNA: TGTGCCAGCTCACCACGTGGAAGCGGGGAGCTGTTTTTT
CDR3: CASSPRGSGELFF
J: TRBJ2-2
D: .
V: TRBV18
size: few

DNA: TGCGCCAGCAGCTTGGCAGGAGCTGCTAGGTCACCCCTCCACTTT
CDR3: CASSLAGAARSPLHF
J: TRBJ1-6
D: .
V: TRBV5-1
size: .

DNA: TGTGCCAGCAGCTTTAAGGACCACAATGAGCAGTTCTTC
CDR3: CASSFKDHNEQFF
J: TRBJ2-1
D: .
V: TRBV5-4
size: .

DNA: TGTGCCAGTAGTATAGACGGGGACACTGAAGCTTTCTTT
CDR3: CASSIDGDTEAFF
J: TRBJ1-1
D: .
V: TRBV19
size: few

DNA: TGCAGTGCTAGAGATCTACAGGGGGGAAACGAGCAGTACTTC
CDR3: CSARDLQGGNEQYF
J: TRBJ2-7
D: TRBD1
V: TRBV20-1
size: many

DNA: TGTGCCACACAGGGGACAGGGGACAATCAGCCCCAGCATTTT
CDR3: CATQGTGDNQPQHF
J: TRBJ1-5
D: TRBD1
V: TRBV2
size: many

DNA: TGCGCCAGCAGCTTAACAGGGAATCAAGAGACCCAGTACTTC
CDR3: CASSLTGNQETQYF
J: TRBJ2-5
D: .
V: TRBV5-1
size: few

DNA: TGTGCCAGCAGCGTAGACGGACAGAGCTCCTACAATGAGCAGCTCTTC
CDR3: CASSVDGQSSYNEQLF
J: TRBJ2-1
D: .
V: TRBV9
size: few

DNA: TGTGCCAGCAGCCTACGGACAGGGTTGGACGAAAAACTGTTTTTT
CDR3: CASSLRTGLDEKLFF
J: TRBJ1-4
D: TRBD1
V: TRBV7-9
size: few